This T cell receptor beta chain derives from a study of blood T cell repertoires in COVID-19. The length of the CDR3 is 14 residues. V gave up 3 bases and J gave up 1 base, with 9 bases separating them. From germline, CDR1 is MNHEY and CDR2 SVGEGT. TCRdb's table, derived via immunoSEQ multiplex PCR, lists solely in-frame clones and lacks some. Among 70,000 or so clones listed, roughly 70% were seen once. The sequence was collected from a man in his 70s with acute or convalescent COVID-19. This rearrangement joins TRBV6-2 or TRBV6-3 to TRBJ1-1; D is undetermined. The sequenced sample was peripheral blood. CDR3 coding DNA: TGTGCCAGCAGTTATCTTGAGGAGAACACTGAAGCTTTCTTT. This gives the protein CASSYLEENTEAFF.